The 32 T cell receptor beta chains below all came from one sample that was sequenced in a study of blood T cell repertoires in COVID-19. Some clones are missing from TCRdb's copy, which holds only in-frame ones; the method was immunoSEQ multiplex PCR. The sample has 150,000 to 200,000 clones; about 74% are singletons. Sequencing was performed on peripheral blood. All receptors come from an elderly woman with acute or convalescent COVID-19.

The chain has TRBV5-1 and TRBJ2-1, with TRBD2 matching 11 bases. Germline V gene lookup returns CDR1 SGHRS and CDR2 YFSETQ. This CDR3 has 15 amino acids. The V and J ends lost 6 bases and 0 bases, in that order; junction bases with no gene match: 2. The CDR3 reads CASTTSGSSYNEQFF. The CDR3 DNA is TGCGCCAGCACTACTAGCGGGAGCTCCTACAATGAGCAGTTCTTC.

The chain links TRBV29-1 to TRBJ2-1; D uncertain. The CDR3 runs to 14 residues. Germline V gene sequence: CDR1 SQVTM, CDR2 ANQGSEA. The ends were cut back, 4 bases at V and 2 bases at J, with 12 bases in the middle. The CDR3 protein is CSVGFTITYNEQFF. CDR3 nucleotide sequence: TGCAGCGTTGGTTTCACTATCACCTACAATGAGCAGTTCTTC.

The CDR3: CAWNRGEGVEAFF. CDR3 nucleotide sequence: TGTGCCTGGAACCGGGGGGAAGGAGTTGAAGCTTTCTTT. The chain employs TRBV30 and TRBJ1-1, with D possibly TRBD1 on 5 matching bases. CDR3 length equals 13 residues. Trimming pared 4 bases from V and 7 bases from J, leaving 16 bases between. CDR1 is GTSNPN and CDR2 is SVGIG in the germline V gene (reference sequence).

The rearrangement uses TRBV7-7 and TRBJ2-1; 8 nucleotides agree with TRBD2. This CDR3 has 18 amino acids. V shed 0 bases and J 4 bases; nucleotides not matched to a gene: 11. CDR1 SSHAT and CDR2 FNYEAQ come from the germline V gene (reference sequence). The CDR3 bases are TGTGCCAGCAGCTTAGCTTTGCCCGGGACTAGTATATACAATGAGCAGTTCTTC. It encodes CASSLALPGTSIYNEQFF.

Concerning this clone: Different DNA sequences within this sample yield the same CDR3. The chain uses TRBV5-5 and TRBJ1-4, with 10 bases fitting TRBD1. Trimming removed 4 bases from V and 6 bases from J; junction bases left unmatched: 6. CDR1 and CDR2 (germline): SGHKS, YYEKEE (reference sequence). This CDR3 is 15 amino acids long. The CDR3 sequence is CASSLGTGVDEKLFF. For the CDR3, the DNA is TGTGCCAGCAGCCTCGGGACAGGGGTAGATGAAAAACTGTTTTTT.

The chain combines TRBV23-1 with TRBJ2-3; D may be TRBD2 (5 bases). TRBV23-1 is an ORF, and what it does is uncertain. The CDR3 extends over 18 amino acids. The V and J ends lost 4 bases and 2 bases respectively, with 22 bases between them. The CDR3 protein is CASSPPGSGPRDTDTQYF. As DNA, the CDR3 is TGCGCCAGCAGTCCCCCGGGAAGCGGCCCTCGGGACACAGATACGCAGTATTTT.

The chain has TRBV11-2 and TRBJ1-4; tentative D call: TRBD1 (5 bases). The V end lost 5 bases, the J end lost 8 bases, and 18 bases lay between the germline ends. Germline V lookup: CDR1 SGHAT, CDR2 FQNNGV. CDR3 length: 15 residues. The CDR3 nucleotides are TGTGCCAGCAGCCTGGAAACAGGTTGGATCGAAAAACTGTTTTTT. Its protein is CASSLETGWIEKLFF.

CDR3 bases: TGTGCCAGCAGTCCTCTATCCGGGAGTTCCTACGAGCAGTACTTC. Amino acid sequence: CASSPLSGSSYEQYF. The V gene is TRBV6-5, the J gene TRBJ2-7; D perhaps matches TRBD2 (6 bases). The CDR3 sequence is 15 residues long. Germline V lookup: CDR1 MNHEY, CDR2 SVGAGI. With 5 bases removed from V and 1 base from J, the gap between germline ends came to 15 bases.

V usage is TRBV5-4 and J usage is TRBJ2-3, with 14 bases matching TRBD2. Germline V gene lookup returns CDR1 SGHNT and CDR2 YYREEE (reference sequence). V lost 4 bases and J lost 3; bases outside the gene matches: 7. The CDR3 has 17 residues. The CDR3 bases are TGTGCCAGCAGCGGCGGGACTAGCGGGAGTTTGACAGATACGCAGTATTTT. Protein product: CASSGGTSGSLTDTQYF.

The rearrangement uses TRBV11-3 and TRBJ2-3, with 7 bases matching TRBD2. The CDR3 spans 15 residues. Losses at the gene ends were 1 base for V and 6 bases for J; bases not matched to a gene: 7. Germline V gives CDR1 SGHNT, CDR2 YENEEA. CDR3 protein: CASSLGRRELDTQYF. CDR3 DNA: TGTGCCAGCAGCTTAGGTCGGCGGGAGTTGGATACGCAGTATTTT.

The chain employs TRBV7-9 and TRBJ2-7; 10 nucleotides line up with TRBD1. Germline V gene lookup returns CDR1 SEHNR and CDR2 FQNEAQ (reference sequence). This CDR3 is 15 amino acids long. Trimming took 4 bases from V and 6 from J; bases not matched to a gene: 9. The CDR3 bases are TGTGCCAGCAGCTACAACCGCGGGACAGGGGTCGAGCAGTACTTC. It specifies CASSYNRGTGVEQYF. The entire variable domain, with the rest obtained from reference TRBV7-9 and TRBJ2-7, is as follows: DTGVSQNPRHKITKRGQNVTFRCDPISEHNRLYWYRQTLGQGPEFLTYFQNEAQLEKSRLLSDRFSAERPKGSFSTLEIQRTEQGDSAMYLCASSYNRGTGVEQYFGPGTRLTVT.

This clone was counted between two and nine times. This sequence joins TRBV3-1 (or the pseudogene TRBV3-2) and TRBJ2-7; 8 bases agree with TRBD2. J lost 2 bases, V lost 1 base, and 4 bases had no gene match. Germline CDR1 reads LGHDT; CDR2 reads YNNKEL (reference sequence). CDR3 length: 15 residues. CDR3 residues: CASSQGLAQAYEQYF. The CDR3 DNA is TGTGCCAGCAGCCAAGGACTAGCGCAAGCCTACGAGCAGTACTTC.

Written as DNA, the CDR3 is TGTGCCTGCGCAGGGAAAACGAACACTGAAGCTTTCTTT. Protein: CACAGKTNTEAFF. The J gene is TRBJ1-1, the V gene TRBV30, with D possibly TRBD1 on 5 matching bases. From germline, CDR1 is GTSNPN and CDR2 SVGIG (reference sequence). The ends were cut back, 6 bases at V and 1 base at J, with 12 bases in the middle. This CDR3 has 13 residues.

The chain has TRBV10-1 and TRBJ2-7; 8 bases line up with TRBD1. V shed 4 bases and J 2 bases; nucleotides not matched to a gene: 7. Germline V lookup: CDR1 WNHNN, CDR2 SYGVQD (reference sequence). The CDR3 totals 15 residues. CDR3 sequence (DNA): TGCGCCAGCAGTGGGGGACAGGTAGGAGCCTACGAGCAGTACTTC. Translating gives CASSGGQVGAYEQYF.

The CDR3 reads CASSKQGPETQYF. In DNA form, the CDR3 reads TGTGCCAGCAGCAAACAGGGCCCAGAGACCCAGTACTTC. The chain links TRBV28 to TRBJ2-5; TRBD1 might be the D (6 bases). Trimming cost V 6 bases and J 4 bases, with 12 bases left between them. The CDR3 is 13 amino acids. The germline gives CDR1 MDHEN, CDR2 SYDVKM. Using reference TRBV28 and TRBJ2-5 for the parts outside the CDR3, the full variable domain is DVKVTQSSRYLVKRTGEKVFLECVQDMDHENMFWYRQDPGLGLRLIYFSYDVKMKEKGDIPEGYSVSREKKERFSLILESASTNQTSMYLCASSKQGPETQYFGPGTRLLVL.

This clone was counted only a few times. V and J are TRBV19 and TRBJ1-1; 8 positions agree with TRBD1. Germline CDR1 and CDR2: LNHDA and SQIVND (reference sequence). After removal of 7 bases from V and 4 bases from J, the junction contained 5 bases not matched to a gene. The CDR3 extends over 13 amino acids. CDR3 nucleotides: TGTGCCAGTATCAGGGGGCCGGGCACTGAAGCTTTCTTT. This codes for CASIRGPGTEAFF. The variable domain in full, with the rest retrieved from reference TRBV19 and TRBJ1-1, is DGGITQSPKYLFRKEGQNVTLSCEQNLNHDAMYWYRQDPGQGLRLIYYSQIVNDFQKGDIAEGYSVSREKKESFPLTVTSAQKNPTAFYLCASIRGPGTEAFFGQGTRLTVV.

The V and J genes are TRBV7-9 and TRBJ1-2; D perhaps matches TRBD1 (6 bases). With 5 bases removed from V and 7 bases from J, the gap between germline ends came to 20 bases. CDR1 SEHNR and CDR2 FQNEAQ come from the germline V gene (reference sequence). CDR3 size: 15 residues. CDR3 sequence: CASSPELGAPGGYTF. The CDR3 nucleotides read TGTGCCAGCAGCCCTGAGTTGGGGGCGCCCGGTGGCTACACCTTC.

The V call is TRBV14, the J call TRBJ1-3; D is perhaps TRBD1 (6 bases). The germline CDR1 and CDR2 sequences are SGHDN and FVKESK. Trimming stripped 5 bases from V and 2 bases from J, with 16 bases between. The CDR3 runs 16 residues. The CDR3 here is CASSERTGSTGNTIYF. CDR3 bases: TGTGCCAGCAGCGAGAGAACAGGGAGCACTGGAAACACCATATATTTT.

V gene TRBV14 combines with J gene TRBJ1-1; D is unclear. V was pared by 6 bases and J by 1 base, with 9 bases between. The germline V gene encodes CDR1 SGHDN and CDR2 FVKESK. The CDR3 extends over 13 amino acids. CDR3 DNA sequence: TGTGCCAGCAGTAAAGGGAGGAACACTGAAGCTTTCTTT. This sequence encodes CASSKGRNTEAFF.

The CDR3 region is CASSAQGAKKETQYF. CDR3 DNA sequence: TGCGCCAGCAGCGCACAGGGGGCCAAAAAAGAGACCCAGTACTTC. V gene TRBV5-1 combines with J gene TRBJ2-5; 9 bases fit TRBD1. The V segment lost 4 bases and the J segment 3 bases; nucleotides outside the gene matches: 7. This CDR3 comprises 15 residues. CDR1 and CDR2 from the germline V gene are SGHRS and YFSETQ.

The chain links TRBV4-3 to TRBJ2-5; 7 nucleotides match TRBD1. The CDR3 has 17 amino acids. Germline assignment: CDR1 LGHNA and CDR2 YSLEER. V shed 0 bases, J shed 3 bases, and the junction held 10 bases outside the gene matches. The CDR3 region is CASSQDLGRGSKETQYF. CDR3 nucleotide sequence: TGCGCCAGCAGCCAAGATTTGGGCAGGGGGAGCAAAGAGACCCAGTACTTC.

The genes are TRBV5-1 and TRBJ2-3; 9 bases agree with TRBD2. With V trimmed by 0 bases and J by 0 bases, 5 bases remained unmatched. The CDR3 sequence is 17 residues long. Germline assignment: CDR1 SGHRS and CDR2 YFSETQ. The CDR3 here is CASSLVSGSPSTDTQYF. CDR3 DNA sequence: TGCGCCAGCAGCTTGGTTAGCGGGAGCCCTAGCACAGATACGCAGTATTTT.

The chain is built from TRBV3-1 (or the pseudogene TRBV3-2) and TRBJ2-1; 7 bases are a match to TRBD1. J gave up 3 bases and V 8 bases, and 7 bases lay outside the gene matches. The CDR3 sequence is 14 residues long. CDR1 is LGHDT, CDR2 YNNKEL, per germline (reference sequence). The DNA of the CDR3 is TGTGCCAGCCGAGGGGGCCGCAACTACAATGAGCAGTTCTTC. This sequence encodes CASRGGRNYNEQFF.

The V and J genes are TRBV19 and TRBJ2-2, with a weak D call TRBD2 (5 bases). The CDR3 length is 15 residues. Trimming stripped 4 bases from V and 2 bases from J, with 11 bases between. The germline V gene has CDR1 LNHDA and CDR2 SQIVND (reference sequence). The CDR3 bases are TGTGCCAGTAGTACTCTAGCTGATAACACCGGGGAGCTGTTTTTT. It specifies CASSTLADNTGELFF.

This chain connects TRBV5-1 to TRBJ2-2, with TRBD2 matching 7 bases. Germline V CDR1 and CDR2: SGHRS, YFSETQ. Trimming cost V 0 bases and J 7 bases; bases outside gene matches: 12. There are 17 residues in the CDR3. The CDR3 sequence is CASSLAALAERGGELFF. CDR3 nucleotide sequence: TGCGCCAGCAGCTTGGCCGCGCTAGCGGAGAGGGGCGGGGAGCTGTTTTTT.

This clone was seen a single time. The chain carries TRBV5-5 and TRBJ2-5; D gene uncertain. CDR3 length: 13 amino acids. The germline gives CDR1 SGHKS, CDR2 YYEKEE (reference sequence). Trimming stripped 0 bases from V and 5 bases from J, with 8 bases between. CDR3 sequence: CASSLVAPETQYF. In DNA form, the CDR3 reads TGTGCCAGCAGCTTGGTAGCCCCCGAGACCCAGTACTTC.

The V and J genes are TRBV4-1 and TRBJ2-1; 14 positions agree with TRBD2. CDR1 is MGHRA and CDR2 is YSYEKL in the germline V gene. The CDR3 has 18 residues. The junction had 8 bases not matched to a gene; V was cut back by 3 bases and J by 4 bases. This CDR3 reads CASSHNRLAGGAYNEQFF. CDR3 bases: TGCGCCAGCAGCCATAACCGACTAGCGGGAGGGGCTTACAATGAGCAGTTCTTC.

This clone has a single count. The CDR3 protein is CASSLQGNYGYTF. The CDR3 region has the DNA TGTGCCAGCAGTTTACAGGGTAACTATGGCTACACCTTC. The chain combines TRBV27 with TRBJ1-2; D might be TRBD1 (5 bases). The germline gives CDR1 MNHEY, CDR2 SMNVEV (reference sequence). V dropped 2 bases and J dropped 1 base, with 5 bases sitting between them. The length of the CDR3 is 13 residues.

The chain links TRBV19 to TRBJ1-1; 11 bases line up with TRBD1. The CDR3 is 14 amino acids. The V and J ends lost 5 bases and 4 bases, in that order; junction bases with no gene match: 3. The germline CDR1 and CDR2 sequences are LNHDA and SQIVND (reference sequence). The CDR3 loop is CASSSGQGGTEAFF. CDR3 DNA sequence: TGTGCCAGTAGTTCGGGACAGGGGGGCACTGAAGCTTTCTTT.

The chain employs TRBV10-3 and TRBJ2-7, with D possibly being TRBD1 (5 bases). This CDR3 is built from 14 residues. From germline, CDR1 is ENHRY and CDR2 SYGVKD. The V end was cut by 3 bases, the J end by 0 bases, with 9 bases between. CDR3 loop: CAISDGHRSYEQYF. The CDR3 nucleotides read TGTGCCATCAGTGATGGACACCGCTCCTACGAGCAGTACTTC.

The rearrangement uses TRBV7-9 and TRBJ1-1; D not resolved. Between the trimmed V and J ends, which lost 5 bases and 0 bases, there was a span of 7 bases. Germline loops: CDR1 SEHNR, CDR2 FQNEAQ (reference sequence). The CDR3 extends over 13 amino acids. The CDR3: CASSEVMNTEAFF. The CDR3 region has the DNA TGTGCCAGCAGCGAGGTCATGAACACTGAAGCTTTCTTT.

The rearrangement uses TRBV19 and TRBJ2-1; 8 bases map to TRBD1. The trim removed 5 bases at V and 6 bases at J, leaving 6 bases unmatched. CDR1 is LNHDA and CDR2 is SQIVND in the germline V gene (reference sequence). This CDR3 comprises 14 residues. CDR3 loop: CASSLRQGPNEQFF. CDR3 bases: TGTGCCAGTAGTCTACGACAGGGGCCCAATGAGCAGTTCTTC. Full variable domain (rest looked up from reference TRBV19 and TRBJ2-1): DGGITQSPKYLFRKEGQNVTLSCEQNLNHDAMYWYRQDPGQGLRLIYYSQIVNDFQKGDIAEGYSVSREKKESFPLTVTSAQKNPTAFYLCASSLRQGPNEQFFGPGTRLTVL.